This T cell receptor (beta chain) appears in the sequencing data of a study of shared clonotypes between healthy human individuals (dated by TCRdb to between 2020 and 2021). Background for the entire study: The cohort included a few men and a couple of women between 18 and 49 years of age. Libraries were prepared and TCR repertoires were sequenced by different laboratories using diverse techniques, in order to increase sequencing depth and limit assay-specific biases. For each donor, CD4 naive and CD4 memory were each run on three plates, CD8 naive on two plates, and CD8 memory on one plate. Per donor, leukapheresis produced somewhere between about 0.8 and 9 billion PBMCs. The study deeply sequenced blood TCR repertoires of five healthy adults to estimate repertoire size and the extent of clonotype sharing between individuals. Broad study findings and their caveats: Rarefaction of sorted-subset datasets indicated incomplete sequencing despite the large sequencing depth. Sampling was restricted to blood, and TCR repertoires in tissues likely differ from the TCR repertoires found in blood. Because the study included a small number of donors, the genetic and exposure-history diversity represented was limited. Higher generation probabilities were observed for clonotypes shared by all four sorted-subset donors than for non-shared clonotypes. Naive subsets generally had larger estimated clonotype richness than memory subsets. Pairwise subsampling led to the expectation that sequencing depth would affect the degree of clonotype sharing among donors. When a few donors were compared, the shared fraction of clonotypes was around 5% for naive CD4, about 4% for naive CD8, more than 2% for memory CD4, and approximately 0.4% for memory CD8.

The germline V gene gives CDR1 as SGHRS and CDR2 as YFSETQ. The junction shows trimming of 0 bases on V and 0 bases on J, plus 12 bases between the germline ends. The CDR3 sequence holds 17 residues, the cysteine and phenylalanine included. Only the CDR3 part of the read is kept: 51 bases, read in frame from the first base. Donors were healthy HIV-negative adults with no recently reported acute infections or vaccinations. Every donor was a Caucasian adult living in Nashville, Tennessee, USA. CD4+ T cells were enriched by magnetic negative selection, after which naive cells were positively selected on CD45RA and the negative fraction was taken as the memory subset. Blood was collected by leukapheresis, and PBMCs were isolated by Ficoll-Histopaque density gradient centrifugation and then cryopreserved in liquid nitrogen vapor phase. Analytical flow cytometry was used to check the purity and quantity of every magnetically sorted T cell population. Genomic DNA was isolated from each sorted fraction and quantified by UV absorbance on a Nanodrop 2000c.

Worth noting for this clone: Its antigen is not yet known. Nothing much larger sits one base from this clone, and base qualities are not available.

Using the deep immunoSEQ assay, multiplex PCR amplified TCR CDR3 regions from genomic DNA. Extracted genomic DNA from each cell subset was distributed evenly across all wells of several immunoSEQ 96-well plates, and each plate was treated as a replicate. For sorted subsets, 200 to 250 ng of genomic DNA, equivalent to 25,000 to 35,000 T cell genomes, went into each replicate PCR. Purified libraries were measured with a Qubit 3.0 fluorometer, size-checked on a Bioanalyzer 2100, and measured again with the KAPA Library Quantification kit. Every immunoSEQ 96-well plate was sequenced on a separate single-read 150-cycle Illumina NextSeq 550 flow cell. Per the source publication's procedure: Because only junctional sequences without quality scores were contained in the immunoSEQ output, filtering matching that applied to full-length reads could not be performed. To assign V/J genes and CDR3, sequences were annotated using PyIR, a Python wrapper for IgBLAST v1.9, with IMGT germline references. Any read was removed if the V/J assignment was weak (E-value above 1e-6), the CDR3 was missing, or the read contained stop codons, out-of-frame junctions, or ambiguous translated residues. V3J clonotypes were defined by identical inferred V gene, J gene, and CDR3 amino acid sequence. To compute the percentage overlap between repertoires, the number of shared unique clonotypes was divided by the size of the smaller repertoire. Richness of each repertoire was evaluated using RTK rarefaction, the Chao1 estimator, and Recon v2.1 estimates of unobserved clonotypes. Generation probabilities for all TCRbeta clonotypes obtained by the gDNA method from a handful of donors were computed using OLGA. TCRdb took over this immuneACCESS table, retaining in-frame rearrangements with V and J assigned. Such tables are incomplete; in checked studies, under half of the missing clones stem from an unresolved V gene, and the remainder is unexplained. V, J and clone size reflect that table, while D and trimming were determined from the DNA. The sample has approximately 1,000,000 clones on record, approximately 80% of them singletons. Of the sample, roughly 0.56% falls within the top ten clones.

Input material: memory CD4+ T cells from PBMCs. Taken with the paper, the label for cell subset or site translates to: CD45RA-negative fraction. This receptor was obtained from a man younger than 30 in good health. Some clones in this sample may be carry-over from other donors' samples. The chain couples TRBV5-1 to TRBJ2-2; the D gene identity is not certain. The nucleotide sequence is TGCGCCAGCAGCTTGGACTCGGGCAGAACGAACACCGGGGAGCTGTTTTTT. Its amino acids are CASSLDSGRTNTGELFF. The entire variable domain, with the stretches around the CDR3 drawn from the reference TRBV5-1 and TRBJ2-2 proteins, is KAGVTQTPRYLIKTRGQQVTLSCSPISGHRSVSWYQQTPGQGLQFLFEYFSETQRNKGNFPGRFSGRQFSNSRSEMNVSTLELGDSALYLCASSLDSGRTNTGELFFGEGSRLTVL.